This TCR beta chain emerged from a study of patients and donors after allogeneic stem cell transplantation (dated by TCRdb to 2018 to 2020). The library relied on RT-PCR. Sequencing used a NextSeq 550. TCRdb trimmed public reads at Q25 via fastp, called clones via MiXCR and kept in-frame beta chains. Each entry is one CDR3 protein sequence, shown with its most common DNA and genes. This sample gives about a million distinct CDR3 sequences in total; approximately 19% of them show up just once. Of the sample, 6% is held by the ten largest clones. In this sample, this clonotype turned up a few times. This clone's antigen is unknown. The record has no base qualities; no much larger clone is one base away. This TCR was sampled from a human donor who was either an allogeneic HSCT recipient or a stem cell or donor lymphocyte infusion donor (not recorded which). It is not recorded whose cells these are; they may come from a transplant donor. The sample taken for sequencing was blood, either unsorted or a sorted T cell fraction (not recorded which).

The CDR3: CASSRGTSGMISYNEQFF. The nucleotide sequence is given as TGTGCCAGCAGTCGCGGGACTAGCGGGATGATCTCCTACAATGAGCAGTTCTTC. This chain is built from TRBV6-1 and TRBJ2-1; TRBD2 lines up with 13 middle nucleotides. The CDR3 numbers 18 residues from cysteine through phenylalanine. The kept DNA is CDR3 alone, 54 bases in frame from the first base. V is trimmed back by 5 bases and J by 0 bases, and the junction contains 7 bases that no gene match accounts for. CDR1 is given as MNHNS and CDR2 as SASEGT, both from the germline V gene.